Detailed here is one T cell receptor beta chain. V was clipped by 6 bases and J by 0 bases, with 8 bases between them. The CDR3 spans 13 residues. The sample is drawn from a study of blood T cell repertoires in COVID-19. Study-level background: Samples representing acute and convalescent COVID-19 were sourced from the United States, Italy and Spain. T cells, B-cell-depleted T cells, or PBMCs provided the cDNA or gDNA that served as material.

Authors' processing steps: Reference gene primers were amplified, and this amplification served to estimate nucleated cell counts. Clones were read by immunoSEQ multiplex PCR, and TCRdb kept only the in-frame ones, dropping some. The DNA was the basis for D and trimming; V, J and clone size are from that table. The table includes 80,000 or so clones, around 89% detected once. V usage is TRBV12-3 or TRBV12-4 and J usage is TRBJ1-1; a weak D match, TRBD1 (5 bases). This TCR was sampled from a human donor in a cohort sampled during active COVID-19. Sequences were obtained from peripheral blood. CDR3 DNA: TGTGCCAGCAGCAGGGCCCTGAACACTGAAGCTTTCTTT. This encodes CASSRALNTEAFF.